Below are 10 T cell receptor beta chains sequenced from a single sample in a study of T-cell memory formation after mild COVID-19. TCRdb redid the calling of the 5' RACE reads with MiXCR, one entry per CDR3 protein. The data show about 130,000 distinct CDR3 sequences, with approximately 15% seen just once and 4% to 6% held by the top ten. The specimen was PBMCs or a T cell subset sorted from them (not recorded which). Receptors originate from a man aged 18 to 29 who had mild COVID-19 (a few samples of this study predate the infection). Cell type and time point are not known.

As regards this clonotype: The missing conserved phenylalanine or tryptophan at the end of this CDR3 makes a read error likely. No DNA is shown, since the ends of the CDR3 on it are uncertain; the CDR3 is the one TCRdb lists. CDR3 in amino acids: CASSTGGTGLSL. This rearrangement joins TRBV27 to TRBJ2-7; TRBD1 reflects the table's D call only, with no check against the DNA. Germline CDR1 and CDR2: MNHEY and SMNVEV (reference sequence). Termini included, the CDR3 measures 12 amino acids.

This clonotype came up many times. The chain links TRBV4-3 to TRBJ2-3; 8 nucleotides line up with TRBD1. V gave up 1 base and J gave up 5 bases; unmatched junction bases: 8. Per the germline V gene, CDR1 is LGHNA and CDR2 is YSLEER. The CDR3 is 16 amino acids. The CDR3 DNA reads TGCGCCAGCAGCCAAGGCCGGGACAGGAGGGAAGATACGCAGTATTTT. Its translation is CASSQGRDRREDTQYF.

This clonotype was seen a few times. The rearrangement uses TRBV6-6 and TRBJ1-2; no clear D. Germline V CDR1 and CDR2: MNHNY, SVGAGI (reference sequence). CDR3 length equals 15 residues. Trimming stripped 5 bases from V and 0 bases from J, with 13 bases between. The CDR3 sequence is CASSLGSGTNYGYTF. CDR3 DNA: TGTGCCAGCAGTCTCGGCTCGGGCACTAACTATGGCTACACCTTC.

This chain connects TRBV7-9 to TRBJ2-6, with a possible D match to TRBD2 (5 bases). Germline CDR1 reads SEHNR; CDR2 reads FQNEAQ (reference sequence). The CDR3 extends over 18 amino acids. The germline V and J ends were trimmed by 2 bases and 0 bases, with 14 bases remaining between them. The CDR3 reads CASSLSEGVLSGANVLTF. The DNA of the CDR3 is TGTGCCAGCAGCTTATCAGAGGGCGTTCTCTCTGGGGCCAACGTCCTGACTTTC.

This clonotype was counted at least ten times. A much larger clone sits a single nucleotide away, making a read error possible. The chain has TRBV2 and TRBJ2-5; no reliable D call. Trimming pared 6 bases from V and 5 bases from J, leaving 7 bases between. The CDR3 spans 11 residues. Germline values: CDR1 SNHLY, CDR2 FYNNEI. The CDR3 sequence is CASRLEETQYF. DNA for the CDR3: TGTGCCAGCAGGTTAGAGGAGACCCAGTACTTC.

This clonotype was seen a handful of times. The chain combines TRBV5-1 with TRBJ1-3, with D perhaps TRBD1 (6 bases). The CDR3 extends over 16 amino acids. The V gene's germline CDR1 is SGHRS and CDR2 YFSETQ. V lost 3 bases and J 2 bases, leaving 15 bases between the germline ends. The CDR3 loop reads CASSYRETGPGNTIYF. DNA of the CDR3: TGCGCCAGCAGCTACCGTGAGACAGGACCTGGAAACACCATATATTTT.

This clonotype was counted at least ten times. The rearrangement joins TRBV15 to TRBJ2-5, with 9 bases aligning to TRBD1. This CDR3 spans 15 amino acids. Germline lookup yields CDR1 LNHNV and CDR2 YYDKDF (reference sequence). V trimming: 5 bases; J trimming: 3 bases; junction bases outside the gene matches: 7. As DNA, the CDR3 is TGTGCCACCAGCCGTGACAGGGGGTGGGAAGAGACCCAGTACTTC. As protein: CATSRDRGWEETQYF.

In this sample, this clonotype turned up a few times. The CDR3, as DNA: TGTGCCAGCAGCTTGCCTGGGAGTAGCTCCTACGAGCAGTACTTC. Amino acid sequence: CASSLPGSSSYEQYF. The rearrangement uses TRBV5-5 and TRBJ2-7; TRBD2 might be the D (5 bases). Trimming removed 1 base at V and 0 bases at J, with 11 bases between. The CDR3 has 15 residues. Germline V gene sequence: CDR1 SGHKS, CDR2 YYEKEE (reference sequence).

This clonotype was seen only a few times. The chain uses TRBV5-1 and TRBJ2-1; D may be TRBD2 (6 bases). The CDR3 is 15 amino acids. The ends were cut back, 4 bases at V and 6 bases at J, with 17 bases in the middle. CDR1 is SGHRS, CDR2 YFSETQ, per germline. CDR3 nucleotides: TGCGCCAGCAGCCTCACGACCCGGAGGGGCAATGAGCAGTTCTTC. Translation gives CASSLTTRRGNEQFF.

At least ten counts were recorded for this clonotype. The chain has TRBV7-9 and TRBJ2-3; 10 bases match TRBD2. The CDR3 contains 16 residues. CDR1 and CDR2 (germline): SEHNR, FQNEAQ (reference sequence). V lost 4 bases to trimming and J lost 4 bases; unmatched junction nucleotides: 8. The CDR3 coding sequence is TGTGCCAGCAGCTCGGCTATAGCGGGGGGCTCAGATACGCAGTATTTT. Amino acids: CASSSAIAGGSDTQYF.